The clone carrying this TCR beta chain came up many times. This specimen comes from a study of T cells in Graves' hyperthyroidism and ophthalmopathy. Amplified TCR beta CDR3 regions came from RNA transcripts. The HTBI primer set was used in a first-round RT-PCR of the TCR CDR3. TCRdb processed the multiplex PCR reads anew with MiXCR; each CDR3 protein has one entry. Of over 300,000 distinct CDR3 sequences detected, 11% to 15% appear once; the ten largest clones hold roughly 9.6%. The CDR3 is 14 residues long. CDR1 is SGHTS, CDR2 YDEGEE, per germline. V trimming: 4 bases; J trimming: 5 bases; junction bases outside the gene matches: 8.

This rearrangement joins TRBV5-8 to TRBJ1-1; 7 bases are shared with TRBD1. The receptor was isolated from a woman aged 55-70 years with Graves' hyperthyroidism. What was sequenced was blood. The CDR3 reads CASSPTTGWTEAFF. DNA for the CDR3: TGTGCCAGCAGCCCGACGACAGGGTGGACTGAAGCTTTCTTT.